A single sample gave rise to the 31 T cell receptor beta chains below, sequenced in a study of T cells in Graves' hyperthyroidism and ophthalmopathy. RNA transcripts served as the template for amplifying TCR beta CDR3 regions. HTBI primers were the set used in a first-round RT-PCR of the TCR CDR3. Via MiXCR, TCRdb re-called the multiplex PCR reads, giving one row per CDR3 protein. The sample lists hundreds of thousands of distinct CDR3 sequences, about 38% occurring once. The sample taken for sequencing was blood. These receptors came from a man aged 18 to 30 with Graves' hyperthyroidism.

In regard to this clonotype: This may arise from a read error, as a much more abundant clone is one base away. The V and J genes are TRBV29-1 and TRBJ2-5; 9 nucleotides agree with TRBD1. Germline-derived CDR1 and CDR2 are SQVTM and ANQGSEA. The CDR3 runs to 11 residues. CDR3 DNA sequence: TGCAGCGAACGGACAGGGGAGACCCGGTACTTC. Its translation is CSERTGETRYF.

V usage is TRBV7-6 and J usage is TRBJ1-4, with TRBD1 matching 7 bases. Germline loops: CDR1 SGHVS, CDR2 FNYEAQ. J gave up 7 bases and V 1 base, and 15 bases lay outside the gene matches. The CDR3 extends over 18 amino acids. CDR3 region: CASSLEEGKTGRTEKLFF. The CDR3 coding sequence is TGTGCCAGCAGCTTAGAAGAGGGGAAGACAGGGAGGACTGAAAAACTGTTTTTT.

The rearrangement uses TRBV12-3 or TRBV12-4 and TRBJ1-4; D gene uncertain. The ends were cut back, 0 bases at V and 8 bases at J, with 7 bases in the middle. This CDR3 is built from 13 residues. This CDR3 is CASSLARREKLFF. CDR3 DNA: TGTGCCAGCAGTTTAGCAAGACGGGAAAAACTGTTTTTT.

This clonotype was counted a few times. The rearrangement uses TRBV4-1 and TRBJ2-5, with D perhaps being TRBD1 or TRBD2 (5 bases each). The germline CDR1 and CDR2 sequences are MGHRA and YSYEKL. With 1 base removed from V and 4 bases from J, the gap between germline ends came to 10 bases. This CDR3 region has 14 residues. CDR3 coding DNA: TGCGCCAGCAGCCAAGCCGGGACGGGAGAGACCCAGTACTTC. Amino acid sequence: CASSQAGTGETQYF.

Details on this clonotype: Possible read error: a much larger clone is one base away. The chain combines TRBV12-3 or TRBV12-4 with TRBJ1-1, with D possibly being TRBD1 (5 bases). The V end lost 6 bases, the J end lost 0 bases, and 11 bases lay between the germline ends. CDR3 size: 14 residues. The CDR3 region is CASSWGGMNTEAFF. The CDR3 region has the DNA TGTGCCAGCAGCTGGGGGGGGATGAACACTGAAGCTTTCTTT.

At least ten counts were recorded for this clonotype. This chain connects TRBV7-8 to TRBJ1-5; a weak D match, TRBD1 (5 bases). Germline loops: CDR1 SGHVS, CDR2 FQNEAQ. The CDR3 is 15 amino acids. The V gene lost 10 bases and the J gene lost 2 bases, with 18 bases spanning the gap. This CDR3 reads CATRLTVQGNQPQHF. The CDR3 nucleotides are TGTGCCACCCGCTTAACGGTACAGGGCAATCAGCCCCAGCATTTT.

This clonotype was seen more than once but under ten times. One end of the junction varies from germline; a read error may be responsible. The rearrangement links TRBV7-2 to TRBJ1-1; D gene ambiguous. The CDR3 is 13 residues long. Germline CDR1 and CDR2: SGHTA and FQGNSA. CDR3 amino acids: CASSLGGEGGRGF. The CDR3 nucleotides read TGTGCCAGCAGCCTCGGCGGGGAAGGAGGCCGGGGCTTT.

In this sample, this clonotype turned up once. This chain joins TRBV14 and TRBJ2-2; D gene ambiguous. CDR3 size: 14 residues. Germline V gene data show CDR1 as SGHDN and CDR2 as FVKESK. The germline V and J ends were trimmed by 2 bases and 1 base, with 5 bases remaining between them. The CDR3 DNA reads TGTGCCAGCAGCCAATTCTGGAACACCGGGGAGCTGTTTTTT. Amino acid sequence: CASSQFWNTGELFF.

This clonotype occurred a few times. V and J are TRBV11-2 and TRBJ2-5; D possibly matches TRBD1 or TRBD2 (7 bases each). Germline V gene lookup returns CDR1 SGHAT and CDR2 FQNNGV. The V end lost 5 bases, the J end lost 1 base, and 17 bases lay between the germline ends. This CDR3 contains 16 residues. The CDR3: CASSQGEGTIQETQYF. The CDR3 region has the DNA TGTGCCAGCAGCCAGGGGGAGGGGACAATCCAAGAGACCCAGTACTTC.

There are many counts of this clonotype. This chain connects TRBV7-3 to TRBJ1-1; 8 positions agree with TRBD1. J gave up 3 bases and V 8 bases, and 8 bases lay outside the gene matches. Germline V gene data show CDR1 as SGHTA and CDR2 as FQGTGA. The CDR3 runs to 14 residues. The CDR3 DNA reads as TGTGCCAGCGGGCAGGGGGCGTCGGACACTGAAGCTTTCTTT. This translates into CASGQGASDTEAFF.

This clonotype has more than one count but fewer than ten. The chain combines TRBV7-9 with TRBJ1-6; tentative D call: TRBD1 (6 bases). Per germline, CDR1 SEHNR and CDR2 FQNEAQ (reference sequence). CDR3 length: 15 residues. V was pared by 5 bases and J by 6 bases, with 14 bases between. CDR3 sequence: CASSQVRGGNSPLHF. CDR3 DNA: TGTGCCAGCAGCCAAGTTAGGGGGGGTAATTCACCCCTCCACTTT.

This clonotype was seen repeatedly, ten times or more. This chain uses TRBV11-2 with TRBJ1-2; D not certain. The germline gives CDR1 SGHAT, CDR2 FQNNGV. This CDR3 is built from 13 residues. V was trimmed by 2 bases and J by 3 bases, leaving 7 bases between them. The CDR3 loop reads CASSLNSYYGYTF. DNA of the CDR3: TGTGCCAGCAGCTTAAACAGCTACTATGGCTACACCTTC.

This clonotype was seen a handful of times. The chain employs TRBV5-4 and TRBJ1-6; D ambiguous. This CDR3 is 16 amino acids long. Looked up from germline, CDR1 is SGHNT and CDR2 is YYREEE (reference sequence). V was cut by 0 bases and J by 2 bases, with 9 bases left in between. DNA of the CDR3: TGTGCCAGCAGCTTGGTCGAACAGCCCTATAATTCACCCCTCCACTTT. It translates to CASSLVEQPYNSPLHF.

CDR3 bases: TGCGCCAGCAGTGAACTCCCGCGGGGCCACGAGCAGTACTTC. This codes for CASSELPRGHEQYF. V gene TRBV10-2 combines with J gene TRBJ2-7; D is possibly TRBD2 (6 bases). This CDR3 comprises 14 residues. The ends were cut back, 3 bases at V and 5 bases at J, with 14 bases in the middle. In germline, CDR1 is WSHSY, CDR2 SAAADI.

The J gene is TRBJ2-5, the V gene TRBV2; 8 nucleotides agree with TRBD2. The CDR3 totals 13 residues. Germline V gene data show CDR1 as SNHLY and CDR2 as FYNNEI. J was trimmed by 7 bases and V by 6 bases; bases with no gene match: 7. This CDR3 is CASRREATGTQYF. In DNA, the CDR3 is TGTGCCAGCAGGCGGGAGGCCACGGGGACCCAGTACTTC.

The genes are TRBV2 and TRBJ1-4; 11 bases map to TRBD1. From germline, CDR1 is SNHLY and CDR2 FYNNEI. J lost 7 bases, V lost 1 base, and 5 bases had no gene match. The CDR3 is made up of 16 amino acids. CDR3 coding DNA: TGTGCCAGCAGTGAAGGGACAGGGGGCGAGAGTGAAAAACTGTTTTTT. Its translation is CASSEGTGGESEKLFF. Filled out from reference TRBV2 and TRBJ1-4, the complete variable domain reads EPEVTQTPSHQVTQMGQEVILRCVPISNHLYFYWYRQILGQKVEFLVSFYNNEISEKSEIFDDQFSVERPDGSNFTLKIRSTKLEDSAMYFCASSEGTGGESEKLFFGSGTQLSVL.

A few counts support this clonotype. At one boundary the junction diverges from the germline segment, which might be a read error. The V call is TRBV5-1, the J call TRBJ1-4; D unclear. CDR1 and CDR2 from the germline V gene are SGHRS and YFSETQ. This CDR3 region has 12 residues. In nucleotides, the CDR3 is TGTGCCAGCAGCTCGGACTCCGAAAAACTGTTTTTT. It yields the protein CASSSDSEKLFF. The variable domain in full, completed from reference TRBV5-1 and TRBJ1-4, reads KAGVTQTPRYLIKTRGQQVTLSCSPISGHRSVSWYQQTPGQGLQFLFEYFSETQRNKGNFPGRFSGRQFSNSRSEMNVSTLELGDSALYLCASSSDSEKLFFGSGTQLSVL.

The chain is built from TRBV12-3 or TRBV12-4 and TRBJ2-5; either TRBD1 or TRBD2 may fit D (5 bases each). This CDR3 comprises 11 residues. V lost 6 bases, J lost 10 bases, and 12 bases lay in between. CDR3 amino acids: CASSLGDDQYF. CDR3 bases: TGTGCCAGCAGCCTGGGGGATGACCAGTACTTC.

This clonotype occurred a few times. CDR3 sequence reads: CASSWGRLATEAFF. CDR3 bases: TGTGCCAGCAGCTGGGGTCGACTGGCTACTGAAGCTTTCTTT. V usage is TRBV5-6 and J usage is TRBJ1-1; D uncertain. Germline lookup yields CDR1 SGHDT and CDR2 YYEEEE. Trimming removed 3 bases from V and 5 bases from J, with 14 bases in between. The CDR3 has 14 residues.

This clonotype was observed at least ten times. The chain carries TRBV15 and TRBJ1-6; 9 positions match TRBD1. Per germline, CDR1 LNHNV and CDR2 YYDKDF (reference sequence). This CDR3 spans 16 amino acids. Trimming took 3 bases from V and 7 from J; bases not matched to a gene: 7. CDR3 in DNA: TGTGCCACCAGCAGGTCCCCGGGACAGGGAAATTCACCCCTCCACTTT. The encoded protein is CATSRSPGQGNSPLHF. The variable domain in full, with the rest retrieved from reference TRBV15 and TRBJ1-6, is DAMVIQNPRYQVTQFGKPVTLSCSQTLNHNVMYWYQQKSSQAPKLLFHYYDKDFNNEADTPDNFQSRRPNTSFCFLDIRSPGLGDTAMYLCATSRSPGQGNSPLHFGNGTRLTVT.

Comments on this clonotype: A much larger clone lies one base from this, so it may be a read error. The rearrangement joins TRBV19 to TRBJ1-1; D might be TRBD1 (5 bases). CDR3 length: 13 residues. Germline V CDR1 and CDR2: LNHDA, SQIVND (reference sequence). V was shortened by 3 bases and J by 6 bases, with 11 bases between the two germline ends. DNA of the CDR3: TGTGCCAGTAGTATGGGGCTTGGGCCTGAAGCTTTCTTT. Translating it yields CASSMGLGPEAFF.

This clonotype has a single count. A much larger clone lies one base from this, so it may be a read error. Likely a read error: the CDR3 ends without its conserved phenylalanine or tryptophan. The rearrangement joins TRBV19 to TRBJ1-2; 9 bases align to TRBD1. Germline loops: CDR1 LNHDA, CDR2 SQIVND (reference sequence). The junction had 8 bases not matched to a gene; V was cut back by 5 bases and J by 7 bases. The CDR3 contains 14 residues. The CDR3 DNA reads TGTGCCAGTAGTGCTACCGGGACAGGGATTGGCTACACCCTC. Its protein product is CASSATGTGIGYTL.

This clonotype came up a few times. CDR3 protein: CASRLRDFRNLNTEAFF. The CDR3 nucleotides read TGTGCCAGCAGACTCCGGGACTTTAGGAACCTGAACACTGAAGCTTTCTTT. The J gene is TRBJ1-1, the V gene TRBV12-3 or TRBV12-4; perhaps TRBD1 as D (5 bases). Between the trimmed V and J ends, which lost 6 bases and 0 bases, there was a span of 20 bases. The length of the CDR3 is 17 residues.

A word on this clonotype: A junction boundary mismatches the germline segment, possibly from a read error. The chain's CDR3 is CASSQVPVSGANVLTF. As DNA, the CDR3 is TGCGCCAGCAGCCAAGTTCCGGTTTCTGGGGCCAACGTTCTGACTTTC. This chain connects TRBV4-3 to TRBJ2-6, with D possibly being TRBD1 (5 bases). This CDR3 comprises 16 residues. From germline, CDR1 is LGHNA and CDR2 YSLEER.

This clonotype was observed a few times. The V call is TRBV5-1, the J call TRBJ2-5; weak D call: TRBD1 (6 bases). CDR1 and CDR2 from the germline V gene are SGHRS and YFSETQ. CDR3 length: 16 residues. V was trimmed by 0 bases and J by 7 bases, leaving 19 bases between them. The CDR3 DNA reads as TGCGCCAGCAGCTTGGCTCCTACAGGGAATAAGGGGACCCAGTACTTC. The encoded protein is CASSLAPTGNKGTQYF.

In its sample, this clonotype was seen many times. V gene TRBV9 combines with J gene TRBJ1-2; D is unclear. Germline V CDR1 and CDR2: SGDLS, YYNGEE. V lost 3 bases and J lost 3, with 9 bases in between. The CDR3 extends over 13 amino acids. The CDR3 nucleotides are TGTGCCAGCAGCGGCGGTGTGGACTATGGCTACACCTTC. Translated: CASSGGVDYGYTF.

Many counts were recorded for this clonotype. The rearrangement links TRBV2 to TRBJ1-4; D may be TRBD1 (6 bases). The ends were cut back, 3 bases at V and 7 bases at J, with 9 bases in the middle. CDR3 length equals 13 residues. Germline V CDR1 and CDR2: SNHLY, FYNNEI. The CDR3 DNA reads TGTGCCAGCAGTGAGGGGGGGCGTGAAAAACTGTTTTTT. Translation: CASSEGGREKLFF.

The rearrangement joins TRBV20-1 to TRBJ2-2, with 9 bases identical to TRBD2. The CDR3 sequence is 11 residues long. The ends lost 5 bases at V and 9 bases at J; junction bases unmatched: 1. Per germline, CDR1 DFQATT and CDR2 SNEGSKA (reference sequence). The CDR3 here is CSALAGRELFF. The CDR3 bases are TGCAGTGCTCTAGCGGGGCGGGAGCTGTTTTTT.

The rearrangement joins TRBV20-1 to TRBJ1-1; D not certain. V was trimmed by 1 base and J by 3 bases, leaving 6 bases between them. The germline CDR1 and CDR2 sequences are DFQATT and SNEGSKA (reference sequence). The CDR3 contains 12 residues. CDR3 loop: CSARAWYTEAFF. The CDR3 nucleotides read TGCAGTGCTAGAGCTTGGTACACTGAAGCTTTCTTT.

As for this clonotype: It is likely a read error, because the conserved phenylalanine at the end of the CDR3 is missing. V usage is TRBV19 and J usage is TRBJ1-5; D perhaps matches TRBD1 (6 bases). Per germline, CDR1 LNHDA and CDR2 SQIVND (reference sequence). V was shortened by 2 bases and J by 2 bases, with 7 bases between the two germline ends. The CDR3 length is 14 residues. CDR3 loop: CASSISGGNQPQHL. The CDR3 DNA reads TGTGCCAGTAGTATATCAGGGGGCAATCAGCCCCAGCATCTT.

The CDR3 is CASSAYHPKREALYEQYF. In nucleotides, the CDR3 is TGTGCCAGCAGTGCTTATCATCCCAAGCGGGAGGCCCTCTACGAGCAGTACTTC. V usage is TRBV25-1 and J usage is TRBJ2-7; 9 bases are shared with TRBD2. The CDR3 is 18 residues long. The trim removed 4 bases at V and 3 bases at J, leaving 16 bases unmatched. Germline V gene lookup returns CDR1 MGHDK and CDR2 SYGVNS.